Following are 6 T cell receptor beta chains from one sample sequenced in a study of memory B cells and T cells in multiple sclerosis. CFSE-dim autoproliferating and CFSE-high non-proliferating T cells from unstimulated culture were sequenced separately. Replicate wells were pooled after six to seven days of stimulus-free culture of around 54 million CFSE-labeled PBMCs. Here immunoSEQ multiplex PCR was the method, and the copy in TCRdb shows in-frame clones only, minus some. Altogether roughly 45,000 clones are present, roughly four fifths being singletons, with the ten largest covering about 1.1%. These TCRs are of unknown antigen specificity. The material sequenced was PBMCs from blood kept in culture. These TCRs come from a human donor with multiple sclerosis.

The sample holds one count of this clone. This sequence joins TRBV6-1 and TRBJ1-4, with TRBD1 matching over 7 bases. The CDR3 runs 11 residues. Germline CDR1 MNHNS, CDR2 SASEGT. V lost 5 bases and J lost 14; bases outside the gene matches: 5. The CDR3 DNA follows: TGTGCCAGCAGTTCATCAGGGGGGCTGTTTTTT. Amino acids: CASSSSGGLFF.

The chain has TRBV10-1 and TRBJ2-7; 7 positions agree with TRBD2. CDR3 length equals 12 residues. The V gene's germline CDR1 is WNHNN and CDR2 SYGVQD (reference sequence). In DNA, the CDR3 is TGCGGACCGGGGGGTGTCCGCTACGAGCAGTACTTC. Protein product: CGPGGVRYEQYF.

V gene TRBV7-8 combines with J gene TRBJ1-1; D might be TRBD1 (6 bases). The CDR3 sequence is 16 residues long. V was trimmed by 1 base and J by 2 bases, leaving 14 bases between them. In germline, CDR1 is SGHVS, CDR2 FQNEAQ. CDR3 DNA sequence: TGTGCCAGCAGCTTAGTATTCAAAGGGGGAAACACTGAAGCTTTCTTT. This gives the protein CASSLVFKGGNTEAFF.

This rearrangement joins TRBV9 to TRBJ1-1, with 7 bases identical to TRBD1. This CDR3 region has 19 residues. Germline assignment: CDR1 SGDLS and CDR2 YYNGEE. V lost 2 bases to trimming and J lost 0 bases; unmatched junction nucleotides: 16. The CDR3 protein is CASSVFAGWDSSMNTEAFF. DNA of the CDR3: TGTGCCAGCAGCGTTTTCGCGGGTTGGGACAGCTCCATGAACACTGAAGCTTTCTTT.

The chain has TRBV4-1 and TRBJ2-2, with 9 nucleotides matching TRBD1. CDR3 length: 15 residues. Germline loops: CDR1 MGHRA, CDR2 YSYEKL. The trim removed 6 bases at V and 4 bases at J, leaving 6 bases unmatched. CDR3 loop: CASSRTGASTGELFF. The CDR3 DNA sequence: TGCGCCAGCAGTCGGACAGGGGCGAGCACCGGGGAGCTGTTTTTT.

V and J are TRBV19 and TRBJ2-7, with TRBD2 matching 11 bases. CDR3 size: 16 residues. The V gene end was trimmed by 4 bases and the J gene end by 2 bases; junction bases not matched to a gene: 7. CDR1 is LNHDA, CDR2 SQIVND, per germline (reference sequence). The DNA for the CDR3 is TGTGCCAGTAGTAAGGGGGGACTAGCGGTAACCTACGAGCAGTACTTC. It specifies CASSKGGLAVTYEQYF.